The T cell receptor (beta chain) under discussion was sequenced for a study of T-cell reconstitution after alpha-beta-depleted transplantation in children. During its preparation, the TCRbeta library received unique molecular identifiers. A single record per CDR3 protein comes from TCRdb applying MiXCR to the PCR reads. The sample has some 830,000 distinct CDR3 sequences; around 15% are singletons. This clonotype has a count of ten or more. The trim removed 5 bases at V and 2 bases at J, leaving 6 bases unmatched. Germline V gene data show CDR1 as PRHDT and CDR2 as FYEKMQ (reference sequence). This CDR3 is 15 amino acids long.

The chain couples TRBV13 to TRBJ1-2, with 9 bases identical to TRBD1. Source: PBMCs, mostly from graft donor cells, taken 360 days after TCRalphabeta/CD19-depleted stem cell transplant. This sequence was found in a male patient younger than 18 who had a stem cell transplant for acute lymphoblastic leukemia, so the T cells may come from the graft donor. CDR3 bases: TGTGCCAGCAGCATTCGGACAGGGGCAAACTATGGCTACACCTTC. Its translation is CASSIRTGANYGYTF.